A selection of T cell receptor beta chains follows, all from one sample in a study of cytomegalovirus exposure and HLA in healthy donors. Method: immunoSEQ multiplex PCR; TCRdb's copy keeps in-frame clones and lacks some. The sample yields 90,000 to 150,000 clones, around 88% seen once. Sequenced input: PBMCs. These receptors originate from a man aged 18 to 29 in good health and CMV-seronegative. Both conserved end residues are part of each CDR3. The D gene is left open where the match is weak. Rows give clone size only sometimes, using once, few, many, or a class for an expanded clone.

cdr3_nt: TGCGCCAGCAGCCAAGGGGACAGGGCGACTGGAAACACCATATATTTT
cdr3_aa: CASSQGDRATGNTIYF
clone_size: -
j_call: TRBJ1-3
v_call: TRBV4-1
d_call: TRBD1

cdr3_nt: TGTGCCAGCAGCTTAAGGGCAGGGGGGCAAGAGACCCAGTACTTC
cdr3_aa: CASSLRAGGQETQYF
clone_size: -
j_call: TRBJ2-5
v_call: TRBV7-2
d_call: -

cdr3_nt: TGCGCCAGCAAGAGGACAGGGAGCACAGATACGCAGTATTTT
cdr3_aa: CASKRTGSTDTQYF
clone_size: few
j_call: TRBJ2-3
v_call: TRBV10-2
d_call: TRBD1

cdr3_nt: TGTGCCAGTAGTCTCGGACAGGGGAACGAGCAGTACTTC
cdr3_aa: CASSLGQGNEQYF
clone_size: -
j_call: TRBJ2-7
v_call: TRBV19
d_call: TRBD1

cdr3_nt: TGTGCCTGGAGCGTCCACAGGGGTCATACCGGGGAGCTGTTTTTT
cdr3_aa: CAWSVHRGHTGELFF
clone_size: -
j_call: TRBJ2-2
v_call: TRBV30
d_call: TRBD1

cdr3_nt: TGTGCCAGCAGCTTGAACAGTGAGACCCAGTACTTC
cdr3_aa: CASSLNSETQYF
clone_size: -
j_call: TRBJ2-5
v_call: TRBV5-6
d_call: -

cdr3_nt: TGTGCCAGCAGTCCGGCCGGGACAGGGAGAGACATTCAGTACTTC
cdr3_aa: CASSPAGTGRDIQYF
clone_size: -
j_call: TRBJ2-4
v_call: TRBV14
d_call: TRBD1

cdr3_nt: TGTGCCTGGAGTGCAACCGGGACAGGAAGTGAGACCCAGTACTTC
cdr3_aa: CAWSATGTGSETQYF
clone_size: few
j_call: TRBJ2-5
v_call: TRBV30
d_call: TRBD1

cdr3_nt: TGCGCCAGCAGCCGAGGGACACAGAATGAGCAGTTCTTC
cdr3_aa: CASSRGTQNEQFF
clone_size: -
j_call: TRBJ2-1
v_call: TRBV5-1
d_call: -

cdr3_nt: TGTGCCAGCAGTCAGGGGCTTTGGTCTAATTCACCCCTCCACTTT
cdr3_aa: CASSQGLWSNSPLHF
clone_size: -
j_call: TRBJ1-6
v_call: TRBV2
d_call: -

cdr3_nt: TGCGCCAGCAGCTTGGCCGAAGGGGTGTACCAAGAGACCCAGTACTTC
cdr3_aa: CASSLAEGVYQETQYF
clone_size: -
j_call: TRBJ2-5
v_call: TRBV5-1
d_call: -

cdr3_nt: TGTGCCAGCAGATCGGCAGGGGCGGCCTACGAGCAGTACTTC
cdr3_aa: CASRSAGAAYEQYF
clone_size: -
j_call: TRBJ2-7
v_call: TRBV6-1
d_call: -

cdr3_nt: TGCGCCAGCAGCGGGGGGGCCATCAAAAATGAGCAGTTCTTC
cdr3_aa: CASSGGAIKNEQFF
clone_size: -
j_call: TRBJ2-1
v_call: TRBV5-1
d_call: -

cdr3_nt: TGCGCCAGCAGCCATAGGACTAGCGGGGGGGCCGGGAGCACAGATACGCAGTATTTT
cdr3_aa: CASSHRTSGGAGSTDTQYF
clone_size: -
j_call: TRBJ2-3
v_call: TRBV5-1
d_call: TRBD2

cdr3_nt: TGTGCCATCAGTGAGTCGGGGGCAGGGAGAGAGACCCAGTACTTC
cdr3_aa: CAISESGAGRETQYF
clone_size: once
j_call: TRBJ2-5
v_call: TRBV10-3
d_call: -

cdr3_nt: TGTGCCAGCAGTTTTGCCGGGGATTGGGAGACCCAGTACTTC
cdr3_aa: CASSFAGDWETQYF
clone_size: once
j_call: TRBJ2-5
v_call: TRBV27
d_call: -

cdr3_nt: TGTGCCAGCTCACCAACACTAGCGGGAGAAGAGGCCGAGCAGTACTTC
cdr3_aa: CASSPTLAGEEAEQYF
clone_size: -
j_call: TRBJ2-7
v_call: TRBV18
d_call: TRBD2

cdr3_nt: TGTGCCAGCAGCTCACGTGCGCGGGCGGTTCAGGAGACCCAGTACTTC
cdr3_aa: CASSSRARAVQETQYF
clone_size: -
j_call: TRBJ2-5
v_call: TRBV7-2
d_call: -

cdr3_nt: TGTGCCAGCAGTGACTCGGCCCCGGGACAGGGTGCCAATGAGCAGTTCTTC
cdr3_aa: CASSDSAPGQGANEQFF
clone_size: few
j_call: TRBJ2-1
v_call: TRBV6-4
d_call: TRBD1

cdr3_nt: TGTGCCAGCAGCCCAACGACTAGCGGCCCCTACAATGAGCAGTTCTTC
cdr3_aa: CASSPTTSGPYNEQFF
clone_size: -
j_call: TRBJ2-1
v_call: TRBV5-6
d_call: TRBD2

cdr3_nt: TGTGCCAGCAGCACCACCGGGGGGGGAGTCTATGGCTACACCTTC
cdr3_aa: CASSTTGGGVYGYTF
clone_size: -
j_call: TRBJ1-2
v_call: TRBV11-2
d_call: -

cdr3_nt: TGTGCCAGCAGCCCGGGACAGATCACCGGGGAGCTGTTTTTT
cdr3_aa: CASSPGQITGELFF
clone_size: once
j_call: TRBJ2-2
v_call: TRBV6-4
d_call: TRBD1

cdr3_nt: TGTGCCAGCAGTCCCTGGACAGCTAGCTCCTACGAGCAGTACTTC
cdr3_aa: CASSPWTASSYEQYF
clone_size: few
j_call: TRBJ2-7
v_call: TRBV5-6
d_call: -

cdr3_nt: TGCGCCAGCAGCTTGGCCGGGACAGGGGGTGGCTACACCTTC
cdr3_aa: CASSLAGTGGGYTF
clone_size: few
j_call: TRBJ1-2
v_call: TRBV5-1
d_call: TRBD1

cdr3_nt: TGTGCCAGCAGCGTCCGGACAGGCTCCTACAATGAGCAGTTCTTC
cdr3_aa: CASSVRTGSYNEQFF
clone_size: -
j_call: TRBJ2-1
v_call: TRBV9
d_call: TRBD1

cdr3_nt: TGTGCCAGCAGTGGGACGGACTACCAAGAGACCCAGTACTTC
cdr3_aa: CASSGTDYQETQYF
clone_size: -
j_call: TRBJ2-5
v_call: TRBV6-1
d_call: -

cdr3_nt: TGTGCCAGCAGCCCATTAGCGGCTAGCACAGATACGCAGTATTTT
cdr3_aa: CASSPLAASTDTQYF
clone_size: -
j_call: TRBJ2-3
v_call: TRBV5-5
d_call: -

cdr3_nt: TGCGCCAGCAGCTCCTTTCAGGGTTCTAATGAAAAACTGTTTTTT
cdr3_aa: CASSSFQGSNEKLFF
clone_size: -
j_call: TRBJ1-4
v_call: TRBV5-1
d_call: -

cdr3_nt: TGTGCCAGCAGCTTAGCGGGGACTAGGCCGGACAATGAGCAGTTCTTC
cdr3_aa: CASSLAGTRPDNEQFF
clone_size: -
j_call: TRBJ2-1
v_call: TRBV7-2
d_call: TRBD2

cdr3_nt: TGTGCCAGCAGTTACTCTGGGAAGGCCGGAGGAAAACTGTTTTTT
cdr3_aa: CASSYSGKAGGKLFF
clone_size: once
j_call: TRBJ1-4
v_call: TRBV6-5
d_call: -

cdr3_nt: TGTGCCAGCAGTTACTTGGGGAGGGGAGCTTTCTTT
cdr3_aa: CASSYLGRGAFF
clone_size: -
j_call: TRBJ1-1
v_call: TRBV6-6
d_call: -

cdr3_nt: TGTGCCAGCAGTTCCCGGGAGATACCCTACAATGAGCAGTTCTTC
cdr3_aa: CASSSREIPYNEQFF
clone_size: -
j_call: TRBJ2-1
v_call: TRBV27
d_call: -

cdr3_nt: TGTGCCAGCTCACCCAGACAGGGGGACGAGCAGTACTTC
cdr3_aa: CASSPRQGDEQYF
clone_size: -
j_call: TRBJ2-7
v_call: TRBV18
d_call: TRBD1

cdr3_nt: TGTGCCAGCAGCCCGGGGACAGAAGAGAACACCGGGGAGCTGTTTTTT
cdr3_aa: CASSPGTEENTGELFF
clone_size: -
j_call: TRBJ2-2
v_call: TRBV5-4
d_call: TRBD1

cdr3_nt: TGTGCCAGCACCCGGGGGAACACTGAAGCTTTCTTT
cdr3_aa: CASTRGNTEAFF
clone_size: -
j_call: TRBJ1-1
v_call: TRBV6-1
d_call: -

cdr3_nt: TGTGCCATCAGTGAGTCGGACTTTAGCTCCTACAATGAGCAGTTCTTC
cdr3_aa: CAISESDFSSYNEQFF
clone_size: few
j_call: TRBJ2-1
v_call: TRBV10-3
d_call: -

cdr3_nt: TGTGCCAGCAGTTACCCGACAGGGGGCAACTATGGCTACACCTTC
cdr3_aa: CASSYPTGGNYGYTF
clone_size: few
j_call: TRBJ1-2
v_call: TRBV6-6
d_call: TRBD1

cdr3_nt: TGTGCCAGCAGTTACTCGAAATTTGGCACCTACGAGCAGTACTTC
cdr3_aa: CASSYSKFGTYEQYF
clone_size: -
j_call: TRBJ2-7
v_call: TRBV6-5
d_call: -

cdr3_nt: TGCGCCAGCAGCCAAGTCTCTAGCTCGGCTTTCCCTCGGAGTGAGCAGTTCTTC
cdr3_aa: CASSQVSSSAFPRSEQFF
clone_size: -
j_call: TRBJ2-1
v_call: TRBV4-1
d_call: -

cdr3_nt: TGTGCCAGCAGATTCAGGGCTAACTCTGGAAACACCATATATTTT
cdr3_aa: CASRFRANSGNTIYF
clone_size: -
j_call: TRBJ1-3
v_call: TRBV6-5
d_call: -

cdr3_nt: TGTGCTAGTGGTTCCGCCAGGGAAGATACGCAGTATTTT
cdr3_aa: CASGSAREDTQYF
clone_size: -
j_call: TRBJ2-3
v_call: TRBV12-5
d_call: -

cdr3_nt: TGTGCCAGCAGCTTAGATGAGGGTCCCTATGGCTACACCTTC
cdr3_aa: CASSLDEGPYGYTF
clone_size: -
j_call: TRBJ1-2
v_call: TRBV7-9
d_call: -

cdr3_nt: TGTGCCAGCAGTGAAACGCAGGGGGCTCGGCACGAGCAGTACTTC
cdr3_aa: CASSETQGARHEQYF
clone_size: -
j_call: TRBJ2-7
v_call: TRBV2
d_call: TRBD1

cdr3_nt: TGTGCCTGGAGTATGGGACAGGGGAATCAGCCCCAGCATTTT
cdr3_aa: CAWSMGQGNQPQHF
clone_size: once
j_call: TRBJ1-5
v_call: TRBV30
d_call: TRBD1

cdr3_nt: TGTGCCAGCAGGGCCGTCAGGGGACAAGAGACCCAGTACTTC
cdr3_aa: CASRAVRGQETQYF
clone_size: -
j_call: TRBJ2-5
v_call: TRBV6-1
d_call: -